This TCR beta chain comes out of a study of blood T cell repertoires in COVID-19. Overall study context: Whether acute or convalescent, the COVID-19 samples came from the United States, Italy and Spain. In each case, the material was cDNA or gDNA derived from T cells, B-cell-depleted T cells, or PBMCs.

Trimming cost V 3 bases and J 4 bases, with 7 bases left between them. The CDR3 loop spans 13 amino acids. In the original workflow: For nucleated cells, counts were estimated from reference gene primer amplification. Sequencing was performed with immunoSEQ multiplex PCR; in TCRdb, only in-frame clones are kept and a portion is missing. That table furnishes V, J and clone size, whereas the DNA furnished D and trimming. The table includes some 180,000 clones, about nine tenths detected once. The TCR sequence derives from a man between 35 and 55 years old with acute or convalescent COVID-19. The sequenced sample was peripheral blood. The chain couples TRBV12-3 or TRBV12-4 to TRBJ1-5; D not resolved. The CDR3 is CASSFGINQPQHF. CDR3 sequence (DNA): TGTGCCAGCAGTTTCGGGATTAATCAGCCCCAGCATTTT.